Listed below are T cell receptor beta chains from one sample, sequenced in a study of Ad26.COV2.S vaccination and SARS-CoV-2 variants. Measured with immunoSEQ multiplex PCR; TCRdb has only the in-frame clones, and not every one. Among hundreds of thousands of clones listed, about 91% were seen once. The sample consisted of peripheral blood, taken after recovery from COVID-19. The origin of the receptors is a human donor who had recovered from COVID-19. CDR3s include the opening cysteine and the closing phenylalanine or tryptophan. D genes are given only for firm matches. Clone size is shown for a subset of rows, as once, few, many or a class of expanded clone.

V	J	size	D	CDR3	DNA
TRBV7-6	TRBJ2-1	.	TRBD1	CASSLGTGISYNEQFF	TGTGCCAGCAGCTTAGGGACAGGGATTTCCTACAATGAGCAGTTCTTC
TRBV7-9	TRBJ1-1	.	.	CASSTGKNTEAFF	TGTGCCAGCAGCACCGGGAAGAACACTGAAGCTTTCTTT
TRBV10-2	TRBJ2-7	.	.	CASSGRREGGTYEQYF	TGCGCCAGCAGCGGCAGAAGGGAGGGGGGAACCTACGAGCAGTACTTC
TRBV7-9	TRBJ1-1	once	.	CASSPDVAMNTEAFF	TGTGCCAGCAGCCCAGATGTGGCAATGAACACTGAAGCTTTCTTT
TRBV19	TRBJ2-5	.	TRBD2	CASSISGGQETQYF	TGTGCCAGTAGTATCTCGGGGGGGCAAGAGACCCAGTACTTC
TRBV11-1	TRBJ2-7	.	TRBD2	CASSRRAGGLYEQYF	TGTGCCAGCAGCCGACGAGCGGGGGGACTCTACGAGCAGTACTTC
TRBV12-3/TRBV12-4	TRBJ1-1	.	.	CASSTPGDEAFF	TGTGCCAGCAGCACCCCAGGGGATGAAGCTTTCTTT
TRBV6-5	TRBJ1-1	.	.	CASSTPVGGTEAFF	TGTGCCAGCAGTACCCCGGTGGGTGGCACTGAAGCTTTCTTT
TRBV9	TRBJ2-3	.	.	CASSVNVRWDTTSTDTQYF	TGTGCCAGCAGCGTAAACGTAAGATGGGACACCACAAGCACAGATACGCAGTATTTT
TRBV2	TRBJ1-2	.	TRBD1	CASSPSGGSSYGYTF	TGTGCCAGCAGTCCTTCAGGGGGCTCTAGCTATGGCTACACCTTC
TRBV2	TRBJ1-1	.	.	CAGGRQNTEAFF	TGTGCCGGGGGAAGACAGAACACTGAAGCTTTCTTT
TRBV11-2	TRBJ1-3	once	TRBD1	CASSLGPGQGNTIYF	TGTGCCAGCAGCTTAGGCCCGGGACAGGGAAACACCATATATTTT
TRBV4-1	TRBJ1-1	.	.	CASSPGPAGRLAEAFF	TGCGCCAGCAGCCCAGGGCCAGCAGGGAGGTTAGCTGAAGCTTTCTTT
TRBV3-1/TRBV3-2	TRBJ1-1	.	TRBD1	CASSHSAGGRYTEAFF	TGTGCCAGCAGCCATAGCGCAGGGGGCAGGTACACTGAAGCTTTCTTT
TRBV7-2	TRBJ2-7	.	.	CASSPGTLTYEQYF	TGTGCCAGCAGCCCCGGGACTCTTACCTACGAGCAGTACTTC
TRBV5-1	TRBJ2-4	.	TRBD1	CASSRKIQTGGATKNIQYF	TGCGCCAGCAGCCGTAAGATACAGACAGGGGGCGCGACCAAAAACATTCAGTACTTC
TRBV9	TRBJ2-5	.	TRBD2	CASSPGLAGEKETQYF	TGTGCCAGCAGTCCCGGACTAGCGGGGGAAAAAGAGACCCAGTACTTC
TRBV6-5	TRBJ1-2	.	.	CASRLDSLGGYTF	TGTGCCAGCAGACTGGACAGTTTAGGGGGCTACACCTTC
TRBV9	TRBJ2-1	.	TRBD2	CASSVASGGGNEQFF	TGTGCCAGCAGCGTAGCCAGCGGGGGGGGAAATGAGCAGTTCTTC
TRBV10-3	TRBJ2-7	.	.	CAIKGGLSYEQYF	TGTGCCATCAAGGGCGGTCTCTCCTACGAGCAGTACTTC
TRBV9	TRBJ2-7	once	.	CASSGRLDEQYF	TGTGCCAGCAGCGGTCGACTGGACGAGCAGTACTTC
TRBV9	TRBJ1-1	.	.	CASSVVGGGNTEAFF	TGTGCCAGCAGCGTAGTAGGCGGAGGGAACACTGAAGCTTTCTTT
TRBV4-3	TRBJ2-2	.	TRBD2	CASSQIAGANTGELFF	TGCGCCAGCAGCCAGATAGCGGGGGCGAACACCGGGGAGCTGTTTTTT
TRBV4-1	TRBJ1-4	.	.	CASSQVRRPTNEKLFF	TGCGCCAGCAGCCAAGTCCGCAGACCAACTAATGAAAAACTGTTTTTT
TRBV27	TRBJ2-7	.	.	CASSFYMEKSYEQYF	TGTGCCAGCAGTTTTTATATGGAGAAATCCTACGAGCAGTACTTC
TRBV25-1	TRBJ1-4	.	.	CASSPRGGTNEKLFF	TGTGCCAGCAGTCCCCGCGGGGGCACTAATGAAAAACTGTTTTTT
TRBV2	TRBJ2-2	.	.	CASSDNTIPGELFF	TGTGCCAGCAGTGATAATACTATCCCCGGGGAGCTGTTTTTT
TRBV11-2	TRBJ1-4	.	.	CASSPRAATNEKLFF	TGTGCCAGCAGCCCGCGGGCCGCAACTAATGAAAAACTGTTTTTT
TRBV20-1	TRBJ2-1	.	TRBD2	CSVGGVNEQFF	TGCAGTGTCGGGGGGGTAAATGAGCAGTTCTTC
TRBV7-9	TRBJ1-3	few	TRBD1	CASSSSDRGIVDTIYF	TGTGCCAGCAGCTCCTCGGACAGGGGGATTGTAGACACCATATATTTT
TRBV12-5	TRBJ1-6	.	.	CASGRDNSPLHF	TGTGCTAGTGGGAGAGATAATTCACCCCTCCACTTT
TRBV7-9	TRBJ1-1	.	.	CASSLKRGDTEAFF	TGTGCCAGCAGCCTAAAAAGGGGGGATACTGAAGCTTTCTTT
TRBV14	TRBJ2-1	.	TRBD2	CASSQSPRSGTSANNEQFF	TGTGCCAGCAGCCAATCCCCCCGGAGCGGGACTAGCGCAAACAATGAGCAGTTCTTC
TRBV9	TRBJ2-3	.	.	CASSVEGSGTDTQYF	TGTGCCAGCAGCGTAGAGGGTAGTGGGACAGATACGCAGTATTTT
TRBV27	TRBJ2-1	.	TRBD2	CASSLPSTGGSNEQFF	TGTGCCAGCAGTTTGCCTAGCACCGGGGGGTCCAATGAGCAGTTCTTC
TRBV19	TRBJ1-2	.	.	CASNSGRPEGYTF	TGTGCCAGTAACTCGGGACGCCCAGAGGGCTACACCTTC
TRBV19	TRBJ2-7	.	TRBD1	CASSARTGPTYEQYF	TGTGCCAGTAGTGCCCGGACAGGGCCAACCTACGAGCAGTACTTC
TRBV7-8	TRBJ2-7	once	TRBD2	CASSWPGGQLNEQYF	TGTGCCAGCAGCTGGCCGGGGGGGCAGCTCAACGAGCAGTACTTC
TRBV19	TRBJ1-5	.	.	CASSADDRMEDQPQHF	TGTGCCAGTAGTGCAGACGACAGGATGGAAGATCAGCCCCAGCATTTT
TRBV7-2	TRBJ1-1	.	.	CASSFTRFGSDTEAFF	TGTGCCAGCAGCTTCACCCGTTTTGGGAGCGACACTGAAGCTTTCTTT
TRBV5-1	TRBJ2-3	.	TRBD2	CASSLGLAGTDTQYF	TGCGCCAGCAGCCTGGGACTAGCGGGAACAGATACGCAGTATTTT
TRBV7-2	TRBJ1-1	once	.	CASSLAAGLNTEAFF	TGTGCCAGCAGCTTAGCGGCAGGGTTGAACACTGAAGCTTTCTTT
TRBV9	TRBJ1-3	once	.	CASSARDPGNTIYF	TGTGCCAGCAGCGCCCGGGACCCTGGAAACACCATATATTTT
TRBV18	TRBJ2-2	.	.	CASSPWEEGYTGELFF	TGTGCCAGCTCACCATGGGAGGAGGGGTACACCGGGGAGCTGTTTTTT
TRBV9	TRBJ2-3	.	.	CASSEGDTQYF	TGTGCCAGCAGCGAGGGAGATACGCAGTATTTT
TRBV6-1	TRBJ2-4	.	.	CASSEYNLGAKNIQYF	TGTGCCAGCAGTGAGTACAACCTCGGGGCCAAAAACATTCAGTACTTC
TRBV9	TRBJ1-2	.	.	CASSVDINYGYTF	TGTGCCAGCAGCGTCGACATCAACTATGGCTACACCTTC
TRBV6-7	TRBJ1-2	.	.	CASTRTANKSNGYTF	TGTGCCAGCACCAGGACCGCGAACAAAAGTAATGGCTACACCTTC
TRBV3-1/TRBV3-2	TRBJ2-7	.	.	CASSQGLVSYEQYF	TGTGCCAGCAGCCAAGGCCTAGTCTCCTACGAGCAGTACTTC
TRBV7-6	TRBJ2-5	.	TRBD2	CASSVLAGGQETQYF	TGTGCCAGCAGCGTACTAGCGGGGGGTCAAGAGACCCAGTACTTC
TRBV18	TRBJ1-2	.	.	CASSPNLEVNYGYTF	TGTGCCAGCTCACCGAATTTAGAAGTTAACTATGGCTACACCTTC
TRBV10-3	TRBJ2-1	.	.	CAIEMGGLNEQFF	TGTGCCATCGAGATGGGGGGGCTAAATGAGCAGTTCTTC
TRBV4-3	TRBJ2-5	.	.	CASSQAVVGQETQYF	TGCGCCAGCAGCCAAGCTGTGGTCGGACAAGAGACCCAGTACTTC